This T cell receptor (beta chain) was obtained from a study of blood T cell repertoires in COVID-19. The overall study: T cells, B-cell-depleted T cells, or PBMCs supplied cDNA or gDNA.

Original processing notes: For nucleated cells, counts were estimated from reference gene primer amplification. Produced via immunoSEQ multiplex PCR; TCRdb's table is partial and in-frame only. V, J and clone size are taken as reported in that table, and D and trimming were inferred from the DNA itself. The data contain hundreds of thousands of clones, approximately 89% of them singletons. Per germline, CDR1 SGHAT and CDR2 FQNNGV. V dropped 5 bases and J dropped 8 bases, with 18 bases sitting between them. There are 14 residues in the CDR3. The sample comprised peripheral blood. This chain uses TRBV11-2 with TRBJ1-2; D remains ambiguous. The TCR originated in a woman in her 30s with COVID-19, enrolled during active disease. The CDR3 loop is CASSPPPSTLGYTF. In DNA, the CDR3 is TGTGCCAGCAGCCCCCCTCCCTCGACACTCGGCTACACCTTC.